The 5 T cell receptor beta chains below were found in one sample sequenced in a study of blood T cell repertoires in COVID-19. Assay: immunoSEQ multiplex PCR; the TCRdb copy retains only in-frame clones and omits some. In the table there are under 200,000 clones, roughly 85% of which are singletons. The sequenced sample consisted of peripheral blood. The source is a woman in her sixties with COVID-19, enrolled during active disease.

The CDR3 nucleotides are TGTGCCAGCAGCTTAGGGACCCTATCGCGGGTTAGGGTAACGAACACTGAAGCTTTCTTT. It is translated as CASSLGTLSRVRVTNTEAFF. The chain links TRBV7-8 to TRBJ1-1; unclear D gene. Trimming shortened V by 1 base and J by 1 base, and 25 bases separated the two germline ends. Germline V gene lookup returns CDR1 SGHVS and CDR2 FQNEAQ. The CDR3 has 20 residues.

CDR3 sequence: CAIAPGNYGYTF. Written as DNA, the CDR3 is TGTGCCATCGCCCCAGGGAACTATGGCTACACCTTC. V is TRBV10-3 and J is TRBJ1-2, with D possibly being TRBD1 (5 bases). Deletions cut 8 bases from V and 2 bases from J, with 9 bases between. This CDR3 has 12 amino acids. Germline V CDR1 and CDR2: ENHRY, SYGVKD.

V and J are TRBV6-5 and TRBJ2-1, with TRBD1 matching over 8 bases. The CDR3 contains 14 residues. The germline V gene has CDR1 MNHEY and CDR2 SVGAGI. The junction had 3 bases not matched to a gene; V was cut back by 6 bases and J by 2 bases. The CDR3 region has the DNA TGTGCCAGCAGGCGGGGACAGGCCTACAATGAGCAGTTCTTC. This sequence encodes CASRRGQAYNEQFF.

The chain has TRBV2 and TRBJ2-1; 10 bases are shared with TRBD1. From germline, CDR1 is SNHLY and CDR2 FYNNEI. V lost 5 bases to trimming and J lost 2 bases; unmatched junction nucleotides: 3. This CDR3 comprises 15 residues. The CDR3 region is CASSFGQGAYNEQFF. The CDR3 region has the DNA TGTGCCAGCAGTTTCGGACAGGGGGCCTACAATGAGCAGTTCTTC.

The chain uses TRBV27 and TRBJ2-3; tentatively, D is TRBD1 (6 bases). Germline V lookup: CDR1 MNHEY, CDR2 SMNVEV (reference sequence). The ends were cut back, 6 bases at V and 5 bases at J, with 15 bases in the middle. The CDR3 totals 14 residues. The chain's CDR3 is CASSSLGRGDTQYF. CDR3 sequence (DNA): TGTGCCAGCAGCTCGTTGGGCAGGGGAGATACGCAGTATTTT.